This passage covers 8 T cell receptor beta chains from one sample sequenced in a study of T cell responses to AZD1222 COVID-19 vaccine (dated by TCRdb to about 2021). The method behind the library was the immunoSEQ multiplex PCR assay. The clones in this table, taken by TCRdb from immuneACCESS, are in-frame only. Not every clone is retained; where verified, under half of the shortfall comes from an unresolved V gene, and the cause of the rest is unknown. The sample table contains fewer than 200,000 clones; only one count was recorded for 70% to 90% of them. Of the sample, approximately 0.97% is held by the ten largest clones. The time point label, as the study defines it: about 28 days (+/-7) after the second vaccine dose. The sequenced sample was peripheral blood, obtained 28 days after the second AZD1222 dose. Source of these receptors: an adult who received the AZD1222 COVID-19 vaccine.

This clone was observed a single time. The chain combines TRBV4-1 with TRBJ2-7; D may be TRBD1 (6 bases). Trimming took 2 bases from V and 3 from J, leaving 14 bases between them. This CDR3 has 15 residues. Germline-derived CDR1 and CDR2 are MGHRA and YSYEKL. CDR3 protein: CASSQTGSLDYEQYF. The CDR3 DNA follows: TGCGCCAGCAGCCAAACAGGGAGTTTGGACTACGAGCAGTACTTC.

This clone is a singleton in its sample. The CDR3 nucleotides are TGCAGTGCGCCTACCGGGACACGGACCTTC. Protein product: CSAPTGTRTF. This chain uses TRBV20-1 with TRBJ1-2, with D possibly being TRBD1 (6 bases). The V end lost 6 bases, the J end lost 14 bases, and 16 bases lay between the germline ends. CDR3 size: 10 residues. CDR1 and CDR2 (germline): DFQATT, SNEGSKA (reference sequence).

V usage is TRBV12-5 and J usage is TRBJ2-5; D possibly corresponds to TRBD1 (5 bases). V was cut by 1 base and J by 2 bases, with 11 bases left in between. Germline values: CDR1 LGHNT, CDR2 FRNRAP. CDR3 length equals 15 residues. CDR3 loop: CASGLGQKLQETQYF. The CDR3 nucleotides read TGTGCTAGTGGTTTGGGACAGAAACTTCAAGAGACCCAGTACTTC. The variable domain in full, with the rest retrieved from reference TRBV12-5 and TRBJ2-5, is DARVTQTPRHKVTEMGQEVTMRCQPILGHNTVFWYRQTMMQGLELLAYFRNRAPLDDSGMPKDRFSAEMPDATLATLKIQPSEPRDSAVYFCASGLGQKLQETQYFGPGTRLLVL.

The chain has TRBV21-1 and TRBJ1-5; the D segment call TRBD1 is taken from the table without a DNA check. TRBV21-1 constitutes a pseudogene. The CDR3 runs 17 residues. In DNA form, the CDR3 reads TGTGCCAGCAGCAAATACCGGGACAGGAGGGCGTGTCAGCCCCAGCATTTT. Amino acid sequence: CASSKYRDRRACQPQHF.

The CDR3 loop is CASSISWTGSNQPQHF. The DNA of the CDR3 is TGTGCCAGTAGTATCAGTTGGACAGGGAGCAATCAGCCCCAGCATTTT. This chain connects TRBV19 to TRBJ1-5, with 8 bases matching TRBD1. The CDR3 length is 16 residues. The V gene end was trimmed by 3 bases and the J gene end by 1 base; junction bases not matched to a gene: 5. Germline CDR1 reads LNHDA; CDR2 reads SQIVND (reference sequence). Based on the CDR3 plus reference TRBV19 and TRBJ1-5, the full variable domain is DGGITQSPKYLFRKEGQNVTLSCEQNLNHDAMYWYRQDPGQGLRLIYYSQIVNDFQKGDIAEGYSVSREKKESFPLTVTSAQKNPTAFYLCASSISWTGSNQPQHFGDGTRLSIL.

The chain couples TRBV1 to TRBJ1-1. TRBV1 is labeled a pseudogene. CDR3 length: 15 amino acids. This CDR3 is CTSSQDMSTNTEAFF. CDR3 coding DNA: TGCACCAGCAGCCAAGACATGAGCACGAACACTGAAGCTTTCTTT.

This clone was recorded once. The V call is TRBV27, the J call TRBJ2-7; tentatively, D is TRBD1 or TRBD2 (6 bases each). Germline loops: CDR1 MNHEY, CDR2 SMNVEV (reference sequence). The germline V and J ends were trimmed by 0 bases and 5 bases, with 11 bases remaining between them. This CDR3 has 14 residues. This CDR3 is CASSLSGGLHEQYF. As DNA, the CDR3 is TGTGCCAGCAGTTTATCGGGGGGCCTCCACGAGCAGTACTTC.

This sequence joins TRBV5-8 and TRBJ2-1, with TRBD2 identical over 8 bases. Germline loops: CDR1 SGHTS, CDR2 YDEGEE. After removal of 3 bases from V and 0 bases from J, the junction contained 5 bases not matched to a gene. The CDR3 runs to 16 residues. The DNA for the CDR3 is TGTGCCAGCAGCTCCTTAGCGGGGTCCTCCTACAATGAGCAGTTCTTC. It specifies CASSSLAGSSYNEQFF.